This TCR beta chain was sequenced for a study of human T cells and chemical hapten exposure. Whole-study context: Women made up most patients, who had alopecia areata, totalis or universalis. Per-sample TCR yield variability stemmed mainly from small pooled library volume differences.

Authors' methods: Samples held a median of around 92,000 TCRs, range about 20,000–700,000. Via MiXCR, TCRdb re-called the RACE reads, giving one row per CDR3 protein. The V and J calls come from TCRdb's annotation, not from the publication. Of approximately 50,000 distinct CDR3 sequences in the sample, approximately 9.6% were seen once. In its sample, this clonotype was seen a few times. Time point defined: pre-sensitization, week 0. Treatment specified: therapeutic diphenylcyclopropenone sensitization with weekly scalp DPC. Total RNA was extracted from unfractionated whole blood. At patch-test visits, sampling came before the patch test. The receptor's source is a woman aged 25-40 years with alopecia areata. Some clones in this sample may be carry-over from other donors' samples. The material sequenced was whole blood, taken in connection with sensitization to the hapten diphenylcyclopropenone (DPC).

CDR3 nucleotides: TGTGCCAGCAGGGGCCCGGGGTCGGGCCAGCCCCAGCATTTT. Translation: CASRGPGSGQPQHF. The chain carries TRBV6-2 or TRBV6-3 and TRBJ1-5; D is ambiguous. Germline CDR1 and CDR2: MNHEY and SVGEGT. Trimming took 6 bases from V and 7 from J, leaving 16 bases between them. This CDR3 has 14 residues.